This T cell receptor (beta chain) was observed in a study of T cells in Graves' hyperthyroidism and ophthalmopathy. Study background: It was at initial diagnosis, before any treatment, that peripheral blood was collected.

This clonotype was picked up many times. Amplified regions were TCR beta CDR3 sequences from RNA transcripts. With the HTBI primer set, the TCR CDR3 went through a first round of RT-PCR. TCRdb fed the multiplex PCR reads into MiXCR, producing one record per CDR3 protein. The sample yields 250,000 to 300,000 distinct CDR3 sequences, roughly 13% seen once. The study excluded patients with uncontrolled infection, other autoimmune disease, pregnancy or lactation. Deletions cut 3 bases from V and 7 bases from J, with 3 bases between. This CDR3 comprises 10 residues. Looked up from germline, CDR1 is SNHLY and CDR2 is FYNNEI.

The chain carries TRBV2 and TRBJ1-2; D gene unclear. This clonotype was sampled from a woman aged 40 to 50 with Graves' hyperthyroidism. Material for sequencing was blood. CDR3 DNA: TGTGCCAGCAGTGATGTTGGCTACACCTTC. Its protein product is CASSDVGYTF.